A single sample is the source of the 23 T cell receptor beta chains below, sequenced in a study of T cell repertoires in cytomegalovirus infection. TCRdb ran MiXCR on the reads and lists one entry per CDR3 protein. Of roughly 570,000 distinct CDR3 sequences listed, under 45% are singletons. Their specific antigens are unknown. The specimen was cultured PBMCs, collected from culture after CMV antigen stimulation. The receptor set was obtained from a human donor in good health (CMV status not recorded). Some clones in this sample may be carry-over from other donors' samples.

J is TRBJ1-1 and V is TRBV5-1; D ambiguous. CDR3 length: 18 residues. Per germline, CDR1 SGHRS and CDR2 YFSETQ. V lost 0 bases and J 0 bases, leaving 18 bases between the germline ends. The CDR3 protein is CASSLGGSAGRVNTEAFF. The CDR3 bases are TGCGCCAGCAGCTTGGGAGGTTCCGCTGGACGGGTGAACACTGAAGCTTTCTTT.

Written as DNA, the CDR3 is TGTGCCAGCAGTCTTCTACCGGGACAGGAGAGAACTGGCTACACCTTC. It codes for CASSLLPGQERTGYTF. The chain has TRBV25-1 and TRBJ1-2, with 8 nucleotides matching TRBD1. This CDR3 region has 16 residues. The V segment lost 5 bases and the J segment 7 bases; nucleotides outside the gene matches: 15. Per the germline V gene, CDR1 is MGHDK and CDR2 is SYGVNS.

This chain uses TRBV6-2 or TRBV6-3 with TRBJ1-1; D remains unclear. The length of the CDR3 is 14 residues. CDR1 and CDR2 from the germline V gene are MNHEY and SVGEGT. V was pared by 2 bases and J by 3 bases, with 10 bases between. The CDR3 sequence: CASSYPGRYTEAFF. DNA for the CDR3: TGTGCCAGCAGTTACCCAGGACGGTACACTGAAGCTTTCTTT.

This chain links TRBV7-2 with TRBJ2-7, with 8 bases identical to TRBD2. The germline V gene encodes CDR1 SGHTA and CDR2 FQGNSA. The CDR3 has 15 amino acids. J lost 2 bases, V lost 1 base, and 4 bases had no gene match. In nucleotides, the CDR3 is TGTGCCAGCAGCTTAGAACTAGCGGAACCCTACGAGCAGTACTTC. Protein product: CASSLELAEPYEQYF. Variable domain in full (rest from reference TRBV7-2 and TRBJ2-7): GAGVSQSPSNKVTEKGKDVELRCDPISGHTALYWYRQSLGQGLEFLIYFQGNSAPDKSGLPSDRFSAERTGGSVSTLTIQRTQQEDSAVYLCASSLELAEPYEQYFGPGTRLTVT.

The chain employs TRBV6-2 or TRBV6-3 and TRBJ2-1, with D perhaps assigned TRBD1 or TRBD2 (5 bases each). This CDR3 region has 19 residues. In germline, CDR1 is MNHEY, CDR2 SVGEGT. Trimming took off 7 bases at V and 3 bases at J, with 28 bases between the two ends. CDR3: CASTGVLENRDRLYNEQFF. The CDR3 bases are TGTGCCAGCACCGGAGTATTGGAAAACCGGGACCGGCTCTACAATGAGCAGTTCTTC.

The rearrangement uses TRBV28 and TRBJ1-1, with unresolved D. CDR1 is MDHEN and CDR2 is SYDVKM in the germline V gene. Trimming took 7 bases from V and 3 from J, leaving 15 bases between them. The CDR3 is 14 amino acids. The CDR3 region is CASTSRLRYTEAFF. The DNA for the CDR3 is TGTGCCAGCACCTCGCGCCTGCGGTACACTGAAGCTTTCTTT.

The chain couples TRBV5-1 to TRBJ2-3, with 8 bases identical to TRBD2. Per the germline V gene, CDR1 is SGHRS and CDR2 is YFSETQ. CDR3 length: 14 amino acids. V dropped 3 bases and J dropped 7; count of bases not matched to a gene: 7. The CDR3 here is CASSYLTSANTQYF. DNA of the CDR3: TGCGCCAGCAGCTATTTGACTAGCGCCAATACGCAGTATTTT.

Worth noting for this clonotype: Germline and junction disagree at one end, which may indicate a read error. The J gene is TRBJ2-3, the V gene TRBV5-3, with a possible D match to TRBD1 (6 bases). TRBV5-3 is given ORF status, its function remaining uncertain. This CDR3 is 15 amino acids long. CDR3 sequence reads: CASSLGVRGSDTQYF. For the CDR3, the DNA is TGTGCCAGCAGCTTGGGAGTCAGGGGCTCGGATACGCAGTATTTT.

This clonotype was seen a few times. V usage is TRBV6-1 and J usage is TRBJ2-3; D gene uncertain. Germline lookup yields CDR1 MNHNS and CDR2 SASEGT. V dropped 2 bases and J dropped 0 bases, with 9 bases sitting between them. The CDR3 contains 15 residues. The CDR3 DNA sequence: TGTGCCAGCAGTGAATATGGTTTTAGCACAGATACGCAGTATTTT. This sequence encodes CASSEYGFSTDTQYF.

This clonotype has more than one count but fewer than ten. J is TRBJ2-1 and V is TRBV7-8; TRBD2 is a possible D gene (7 bases). The V and J ends lost 5 bases and 6 bases respectively, with 17 bases between them. CDR3 size: 15 residues. The germline CDR1 and CDR2 sequences are SGHVS and FQNEAQ. The CDR3 sequence: CASSQTSRGGNEQFF. For the CDR3, the DNA is TGTGCCAGCAGCCAGACTAGCAGGGGAGGCAATGAGCAGTTCTTC.

This clonotype came up many times. The chain uses TRBV7-2 and TRBJ1-6, with 8 bases matching TRBD1. CDR1 SGHTA and CDR2 FQGNSA come from the germline V gene. This CDR3 comprises 16 residues. Trimming cost V 3 bases and J 10 bases; bases outside gene matches: 11. Here the CDR3 reads CASSFRQTGGGSPLHF. In DNA form, the CDR3 reads TGTGCCAGCAGCTTTAGGCAAACAGGGGGAGGGTCACCCCTCCACTTT. The variable domain in full, completed from reference TRBV7-2 and TRBJ1-6, reads GAGVSQSPSNKVTEKGKDVELRCDPISGHTALYWYRQSLGQGLEFLIYFQGNSAPDKSGLPSDRFSAERTGGSVSTLTIQRTQQEDSAVYLCASSFRQTGGGSPLHFGNGTRLTVT.

The chain employs TRBV7-6 and TRBJ2-1, with a tentative D call TRBD2 (6 bases). The V and J ends lost 1 base and 9 bases respectively, with 10 bases between them. CDR3 length equals 13 residues. Germline lookup yields CDR1 SGHVS and CDR2 FNYEAQ. CDR3 DNA: TGTGCCAGCAGCTTAGGTTCAGCGGGTGAGCAGTTCTTC. This translates into CASSLGSAGEQFF.

The chain is built from TRBV10-3 and TRBJ2-1, with TRBD1 matching over 9 bases. The V and J ends lost 2 bases and 8 bases, in that order; junction bases with no gene match: 7. The CDR3 covers 15 residues. Germline assignment: CDR1 ENHRY and CDR2 SYGVKD. The CDR3 coding sequence is TGTGCCATCAGTGAGGTGGGGACAGGGACGGATGAGCAGTTCTTC. This sequence encodes CAISEVGTGTDEQFF.

The rearrangement uses TRBV7-6 and TRBJ1-6, with TRBD1 identical over 12 bases. J gave up 9 bases and V 6 bases, and 6 bases lay outside the gene matches. Germline assignment: CDR1 SGHVS and CDR2 FNYEAQ. This CDR3 comprises 15 residues. CDR3: CASSPGTGGSSPLHF. The CDR3 DNA reads TGTGCCAGCAGTCCCGGGACAGGGGGCTCTTCACCCCTCCACTTT.

V and J are TRBV4-2 and TRBJ1-1, with 10 bases aligning to TRBD1. The CDR3 contains 14 residues. CDR1 is LGHNA and CDR2 is YNFKEQ in the germline V gene. The trim removed 2 bases at V and 11 bases at J, leaving 8 bases unmatched. The CDR3 sequence is CASSQPDRGRGAFF. CDR3 in DNA: TGTGCCAGCAGCCAACCCGACAGGGGGCGCGGGGCTTTCTTT.

The chain couples TRBV4-2 to TRBJ1-2, with a tentative D call TRBD1 (6 bases). Between the trimmed V and J ends, which lost 1 base and 7 bases, there was a span of 16 bases. The CDR3 has 15 amino acids. Looked up from germline, CDR1 is LGHNA and CDR2 is YNFKEQ. CDR3 region: CASSQGGSGAAGYTF. The CDR3 DNA reads TGTGCCAGCAGCCAAGGAGGATCAGGGGCGGCTGGCTACACCTTC.

The chain links TRBV18 to TRBJ1-3; no definite D call. Between the trimmed V and J ends, which lost 3 bases and 7 bases, there was a span of 19 bases. The germline V gene has CDR1 KGHSH and CDR2 LQKENI. CDR3 length equals 16 residues. CDR3 amino acids: CASSPSAITDGNTIYF. CDR3 nucleotide sequence: TGTGCCAGCTCACCCTCAGCGATAACAGATGGGAACACCATATATTTT.

This clonotype was seen a handful of times. The CDR3 sequence: CASSLVGTGLWEQYF. In DNA form, the CDR3 reads TGTGCCAGCAGCTTAGTGGGGACAGGGCTATGGGAGCAGTACTTC. The V call is TRBV7-2, the J call TRBJ2-7; TRBD1 aligns across 9 bases. Germline V lookup: CDR1 SGHTA, CDR2 FQGNSA. V lost 1 base to trimming and J lost 7 bases; unmatched junction nucleotides: 8. There are 15 residues in the CDR3. Complete variable domain (other parts from reference TRBV7-2 and TRBJ2-7): GAGVSQSPSNKVTEKGKDVELRCDPISGHTALYWYRQSLGQGLEFLIYFQGNSAPDKSGLPSDRFSAERTGGSVSTLTIQRTQQEDSAVYLCASSLVGTGLWEQYFGPGTRLTVT.

This clonotype appeared a few times. The chain recombines TRBV24-1 with TRBJ1-5; D might be TRBD1 (5 bases). V gave up 3 bases and J gave up 0 bases, with 11 bases separating them. This CDR3 spans 16 amino acids. The germline V gene has CDR1 KGHDR and CDR2 SFDVKD. The CDR3 here is CATSDASGYSNQPQHF. The CDR3 region has the DNA TGTGCCACCAGTGATGCCTCAGGGTATAGCAATCAGCCCCAGCATTTT.

This chain connects TRBV12-3 or TRBV12-4 to TRBJ2-1; D is possibly TRBD2 (6 bases). The CDR3 spans 15 residues. Trimming shortened V by 3 bases and J by 9 bases, and 18 bases separated the two germline ends. CDR3 sequence reads: CASSFTYGSWVEQFF. CDR3 sequence (DNA): TGTGCCAGCAGTTTCACATACGGGAGTTGGGTTGAGCAGTTCTTC.

This clonotype was counted only a few times. The chain couples TRBV7-8 to TRBJ1-6; D might be TRBD1 (5 bases). V was shortened by 1 base and J by 7 bases, with 11 bases between the two germline ends. The CDR3 totals 15 residues. CDR1 SGHVS and CDR2 FQNEAQ come from the germline V gene. CDR3 protein: CASSLDRGPNSPLHF. The CDR3 coding sequence is TGTGCCAGCAGCTTAGATAGGGGTCCCAATTCACCCCTCCACTTT.

The genes are TRBV10-3 and TRBJ2-5, with TRBD1 matching over 7 bases. The CDR3 runs 15 residues. In germline, CDR1 is ENHRY, CDR2 SYGVKD. V trimming: 3 bases; J trimming: 4 bases; junction bases outside the gene matches: 8. The CDR3, as DNA: TGTGCCATCAGTGACCGTCAGGGGGTGAGAGAGACCCAGTACTTC. It specifies CAISDRQGVRETQYF.

A few counts support this clonotype. The chain couples TRBV28 to TRBJ1-4; a weak D match, TRBD1 (6 bases). The CDR3 is 14 amino acids. Trimming pared 6 bases from V and 5 bases from J, leaving 13 bases between. Germline values: CDR1 MDHEN, CDR2 SYDVKM. This CDR3 is CASRWGQLNEKLFF. CDR3 DNA: TGTGCCAGCAGGTGGGGGCAGCTGAATGAAAAACTGTTTTTT.